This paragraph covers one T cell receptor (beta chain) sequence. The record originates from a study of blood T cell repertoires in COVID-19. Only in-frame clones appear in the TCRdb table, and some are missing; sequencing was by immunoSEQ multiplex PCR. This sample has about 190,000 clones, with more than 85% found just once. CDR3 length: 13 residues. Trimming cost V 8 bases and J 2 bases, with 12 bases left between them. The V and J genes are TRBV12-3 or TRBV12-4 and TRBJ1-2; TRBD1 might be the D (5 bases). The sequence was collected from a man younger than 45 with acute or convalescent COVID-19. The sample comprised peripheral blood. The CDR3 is CASQGGLNYGYTF. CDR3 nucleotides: TGTGCCAGCCAGGGCGGCCTGAACTATGGCTACACCTTC.